This TCR beta chain is from a study of patients and donors after allogeneic stem cell transplantation (TCRdb year 2020). This clonotype was counted many times. Its antigen has not been determined. Base qualities are missing; no much larger clone stands one base away. Receptors were amplified or captured by RT-PCR. TCRdb shows the sequencer as NextSeq 550. In TCRdb, the public reads were trimmed at Q25 with fastp and aligned with MiXCR, with productive beta chains retained. Entries that share a CDR3 protein sequence are merged under the most common genes and DNA. This sample comprises under 95,000 distinct CDR3 sequences, 5% of them detected only once. 2.6% of the sample rests with the top ten. CDR1 and CDR2 are read off the germline V gene (reference sequence) as LNHDA and SQIVND. The CDR3 measures 14 amino acids from cysteine to phenylalanine. Only the CDR3 portion is preserved as DNA: 42 bases, with reading frame beginning at the first base. Trimming at the junction amounts to 3 bases on V and 0 bases on J, and the germline ends lie 8 bases apart.

The sequence came from a human donor who was either an allogeneic HSCT recipient or a stem cell or donor lymphocyte infusion donor (not recorded which). It is not recorded whose cells these are; they may come from a transplant donor. The chain uses TRBV19 and TRBJ2-5; no confident D gene assignment can be made. The sample comprised blood, either unsorted or a sorted T cell fraction (not recorded which). The sequenced DNA: TGTGCCAGTAGTATGGGAATGTACCAAGAGACCCAGTACTTC. It codes for CASSMGMYQETQYF.